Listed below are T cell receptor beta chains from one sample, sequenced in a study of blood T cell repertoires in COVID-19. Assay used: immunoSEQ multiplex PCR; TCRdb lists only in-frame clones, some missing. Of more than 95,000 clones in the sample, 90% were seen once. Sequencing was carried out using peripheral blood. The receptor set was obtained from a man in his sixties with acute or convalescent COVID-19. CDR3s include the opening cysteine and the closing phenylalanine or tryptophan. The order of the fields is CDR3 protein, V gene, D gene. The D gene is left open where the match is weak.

CASRAREGTEAFF | TRBV2 | NA
CASSLGYNRGLYNEQFF | TRBV7-2 | TRBD1
CASSSRQGSNNEQFF | TRBV11-3 | TRBD1
CSVRDRGRGETQYF | TRBV29-1 | TRBD1
CAIAGGADTQYF | TRBV10-3 | TRBD1
CAWRPPGGLSGANVLTF | TRBV30 | NA
CASSQTGGDEKLFF | TRBV3-1/TRBV3-2 | TRBD1
CASSPRTGELFF | TRBV19 | NA
CASSVDSLGQPQHF | TRBV2 | NA
CAIRDRGWDTEAFF | TRBV10-3 | TRBD1
CASSFSGGDTDTQYF | TRBV5-1 | TRBD2
CASSSNEQFF | TRBV2 | NA
CASSTDRGYAFF | TRBV18 | TRBD1
CASSGLQRGRGNEQFF | TRBV6-6 | TRBD2
CASSLDGANLGGNTEAFF | TRBV5-6 | NA
CASSSELPGTGENIQYF | TRBV5-1 | TRBD1
CASSYSTGAGTEAFF | TRBV6-5 | NA
CASSFIDRSSGNTIYF | TRBV7-2 | NA
CASSQVPGTDTQYF | TRBV4-2 | NA
CASTSGDATSTDTQYF | TRBV28 | TRBD2
CASSPSGGAYNEQFF | TRBV6-5 | TRBD2
CSVSPGQGSGNTIYF | TRBV29-1 | NA
CASSSRTGTGGNTIYF | TRBV3-1/TRBV3-2 | TRBD1
CAISEMGGSGSTDTQYF | TRBV10-3 | TRBD2
CASSPGRVARETQYF | TRBV14 | TRBD2
CASSLRTGGTEAFF | TRBV5-8 | TRBD1
CASSAGTGQETQYF | TRBV18 | TRBD1
CASSVGGGTNTEAFF | TRBV9 | NA
CASGGGSGNTIYF | TRBV6-5 | NA
CASSMELTYSNQPQHF | TRBV19 | NA
CASSLHRPGYTF | TRBV27 | NA
CASSTRQGRNTEAFF | TRBV4-2 | TRBD1
CASSPLGGAQDTQYF | TRBV18 | NA
CASSLSTVEAFF | TRBV7-9 | NA
CASSFSPGQRNTEAFF | TRBV7-9 | TRBD1
CASSPQGTALKGNTEAFF | TRBV18 | TRBD1
CASSQRVGTGGWETQYF | TRBV3-1/TRBV3-2 | TRBD1
CASSRRSQTSGGHNEQFF | TRBV5-4 | TRBD2
CASSRDRGAYGYTF | TRBV7-2 | TRBD1
CASSVDLQGSRNEKLFF | TRBV9 | NA
CASSERLPGSYNSPLHF | TRBV6-1 | NA
CAWSEYTDRLEAFF | TRBV30 | TRBD1
CASSLVSGTGGETQYF | TRBV11-2 | TRBD1
CASSGQGADTEAFF | TRBV9 | TRBD1
CASSVATRLAGYNEQFF | TRBV9 | TRBD2
CASSRRVENTEAFF | TRBV9 | NA
CASRRQGGGIEAFF | TRBV6-5 | TRBD1
CASSTPALGYGYTF | TRBV21-1 | NA
CASSPPLWSGDHNEQFF | TRBV18 | TRBD2
CAGRTDQGTEAFF | TRBV7-9 | NA
CASSQDRGVNEKLFF | TRBV3-1/TRBV3-2 | NA
CASSGGSGHNEKLFF | TRBV5-1 | NA
CAISESGDSNQPQHF | TRBV10-3 | NA
CASSHYGTGTNEKLFF | TRBV3-1/TRBV3-2 | TRBD1